These 26 T cell receptor beta chains share one sample of origin, sequenced in a study of blood T cell repertoires in COVID-19. Assay used: immunoSEQ multiplex PCR; TCRdb lists only in-frame clones, some missing. This table has 250,000 to 300,000 clones, around 89% appearing once. Specimen: PBMCs or T cells enriched from blood (not recorded which). Every receptor here comes from a woman aged 55-75 years in a cohort exposed to, infected with or recovered from COVID-19 (not recorded which).

The V gene is TRBV12-3 or TRBV12-4, the J gene TRBJ2-1; D is unclear. V gave up 3 bases and J gave up 8 bases, with 11 bases separating them. The CDR3 has 13 residues. The CDR3 is CASSFLANDEQFF. As DNA, the CDR3 is TGTGCCAGCAGTTTCTTAGCCAACGATGAGCAGTTCTTC.

This CDR3 reads CASSSDSRDEKLFF. The CDR3, as DNA: TGTGCCAGCAGTTCTGACAGTAGGGATGAAAAACTGTTTTTT. This chain joins TRBV7-2 and TRBJ1-4; the D gene is possibly TRBD1 (5 bases). With 6 bases removed from V and 6 bases from J, the gap between germline ends came to 14 bases. CDR3 length: 14 amino acids. CDR1 is SGHTA and CDR2 is FQGNSA in the germline V gene. The full variable domain, completed using reference TRBV7-2 and TRBJ1-4, is GAGVSQSPSNKVTEKGKDVELRCDPISGHTALYWYRQSLGQGLEFLIYFQGNSAPDKSGLPSDRFSAERTGGSVSTLTIQRTQQEDSAVYLCASSSDSRDEKLFFGSGTQLSVL.

The rearrangement joins TRBV5-1 to TRBJ2-7, with D hard to call. Germline lookup yields CDR1 SGHRS and CDR2 YFSETQ. The CDR3 has 12 residues. Trimming took 3 bases from V and 2 from J, leaving 6 bases between them. The DNA for the CDR3 is TGCGCCAGCAGCTCGGTTACCTACGAGCAGTACTTC. It is translated as CASSSVTYEQYF.

The V gene is TRBV4-1, the J gene TRBJ2-1, with 12 positions matching TRBD2. The CDR3 runs to 17 residues. Germline V gives CDR1 MGHRA, CDR2 YSYEKL. Germline trimming cut 1 base from V and 7 bases from J; bases unmatched to any gene: 8. The CDR3, as DNA: TGCGCCAGCAGCCAAGTTCTAGCGGGAGGGCCGGGGAATGAGCAGTTCTTC. Translated, it gives CASSQVLAGGPGNEQFF.

This chain joins TRBV2 and TRBJ1-5, with TRBD1 matching 7 bases. J was trimmed by 4 bases and V by 5 bases; bases with no gene match: 5. The CDR3 has 14 residues. In germline, CDR1 is SNHLY, CDR2 FYNNEI. The CDR3 coding sequence is TGTGCCAGCAGTTTGGACAGGAGAAATCAGCCCCAGCATTTT. The encoded protein is CASSLDRRNQPQHF. The variable domain in full, completed from reference TRBV2 and TRBJ1-5, reads EPEVTQTPSHQVTQMGQEVILRCVPISNHLYFYWYRQILGQKVEFLVSFYNNEISEKSEIFDDQFSVERPDGSNFTLKIRSTKLEDSAMYFCASSLDRRNQPQHFGDGTRLSIL.

This chain connects TRBV7-2 to TRBJ2-5, with a weak D call TRBD2 (7 bases). The CDR3 totals 15 residues. Trimming pared 2 bases from V and 5 bases from J, leaving 15 bases between. The germline gives CDR1 SGHTA, CDR2 FQGNSA. The CDR3 protein is CASSLKGGLPETQYF. The CDR3 coding sequence is TGTGCCAGCAGCTTAAAGGGGGGGCTTCCGGAGACCCAGTACTTC. The whole variable domain, filled in from reference TRBV7-2 and TRBJ2-5, reads GAGVSQSPSNKVTEKGKDVELRCDPISGHTALYWYRQSLGQGLEFLIYFQGNSAPDKSGLPSDRFSAERTGGSVSTLTIQRTQQEDSAVYLCASSLKGGLPETQYFGPGTRLLVL.

The chain links TRBV28 to TRBJ1-5, with D tentatively TRBD1 (6 bases). CDR1 is MDHEN, CDR2 SYDVKM, per germline. The CDR3 runs 15 residues. V dropped 6 bases and J dropped 9 bases, with 21 bases sitting between them. CDR3 amino acids: CASRRQVLDKPPQHF. The DNA of the CDR3 is TGTGCCAGCAGACGACAGGTCCTTGATAAGCCGCCCCAGCATTTT.

This rearrangement joins TRBV5-1 to TRBJ2-7, with a weak D call TRBD1 (6 bases). The CDR3 is 15 amino acids. Trimming took off 0 bases at V and 6 bases at J, with 16 bases between the two ends. Germline V gene data show CDR1 as SGHRS and CDR2 as YFSETQ. The CDR3 region has the DNA TGCGCCAGCAGCTTGGCCTTACAGGGCCATCGCGAGCAGTACTTC. Its protein is CASSLALQGHREQYF.

The CDR3 DNA is TGTGCCACCAGCAGAGATTTGGGAGGACAGGGGGGCCATGGCTACACCTTC. This translates into CATSRDLGGQGGHGYTF. This chain uses TRBV15 with TRBJ1-2; 10 nucleotides agree with TRBD1. Germline CDR1 is LNHNV and CDR2 is YYDKDF (reference sequence). J lost 6 bases, V lost 0 bases, and 10 bases had no gene match. The CDR3 spans 17 residues.

The genes are TRBV7-6 and TRBJ2-7, with 10 bases matching TRBD2. In germline, CDR1 is SGHVS, CDR2 FNYEAQ. Trimming at V came to 6 bases and at J to 5 bases, leaving 10 bases not matched to a gene. This CDR3 spans 15 amino acids. The CDR3 DNA reads as TGTGCCAGCAGGCAGGTAGCGGGAGGTATGCACGAGCAGTACTTC. As protein: CASRQVAGGMHEQYF.

This chain joins TRBV24-1 and TRBJ1-5; 7 bases map to TRBD1. The CDR3 covers 14 residues. Germline values: CDR1 KGHDR, CDR2 SFDVKD. V lost 6 bases, J lost 3 bases, and 4 bases stayed unmatched. CDR3 region: CATSRQGNNQPQHF. For the CDR3, the DNA is TGTGCCACCAGTCGACAGGGAAACAATCAGCCCCAGCATTTT.

The V call is TRBV30, the J call TRBJ1-2, with 7 bases aligning to TRBD1. V lost 0 bases, J lost 4 bases, and 5 bases stayed unmatched. CDR3 length: 14 amino acids. Germline V lookup: CDR1 GTSNPN, CDR2 SVGIG (reference sequence). This chain's CDR3 is CAWSVENRGYGYTF. The CDR3 DNA is TGTGCCTGGAGTGTGGAGAACAGGGGCTATGGCTACACCTTC.

The genes are TRBV7-9 and TRBJ2-5; D possibly corresponds to TRBD2 (5 bases). Germline lookup yields CDR1 SEHNR and CDR2 FQNEAQ (reference sequence). V was trimmed by 1 base and J by 5 bases, leaving 8 bases between them. CDR3 length: 13 amino acids. CDR3 sequence: CASSLGGVETQYF. CDR3 sequence (DNA): TGTGCCAGCAGCTTAGGGGGAGTGGAGACCCAGTACTTC.

Worth noting for this clone: Additional DNA sequences in this sample encode the identical CDR3. The J gene is TRBJ1-4, the V gene TRBV5-1, with no clear D. V shed 1 base and J shed 6 bases, with 13 bases lying between them. CDR3 size: 15 residues. The germline V gene encodes CDR1 SGHRS and CDR2 YFSETQ. The CDR3 here is CASSLRGSGDEKLFF. DNA for the CDR3: TGCGCCAGCAGCTTGAGAGGGAGCGGGGATGAAAAACTGTTTTTT.

The chain has TRBV19 and TRBJ1-1, with D possibly matching TRBD1 (6 bases). Germline V gene lookup returns CDR1 LNHDA and CDR2 SQIVND (reference sequence). CDR3 length: 16 residues. Deletions cut 6 bases from V and 1 base from J, with 18 bases between. The CDR3 region has the DNA TGTGCCAGTAGCATGCCCGGGGGGCCGGGGAACACTGAAGCTTTCTTT. This encodes CASSMPGGPGNTEAFF.

J is TRBJ1-1 and V is TRBV7-9; no reliable D call. This CDR3 is built from 14 residues. CDR1 and CDR2 from the germline V gene are SEHNR and FQNEAQ (reference sequence). Between the trimmed V and J ends, which lost 3 bases and 4 bases, there was a span of 12 bases. The CDR3 DNA reads as TGTGCCAGCAGCTTTCGGGTGGATGGCACTGAAGCTTTCTTT. This translates into CASSFRVDGTEAFF.

This rearrangement joins TRBV6-6 to TRBJ2-2; tentative D call: TRBD2 (5 bases). CDR3 length: 13 residues. Germline V lookup: CDR1 MNHNY, CDR2 SVGAGI (reference sequence). V shed 6 bases and J shed 5 bases, with 10 bases lying between them. This CDR3 is CASSPLETGELFF. The CDR3 DNA sequence: TGTGCCAGCAGCCCACTAGAAACCGGGGAGCTGTTTTTT.

The rearrangement links TRBV28 to TRBJ1-1, with unresolved D. Deletions cut 7 bases from V and 4 bases from J, with 10 bases between. Germline assignment: CDR1 MDHEN and CDR2 SYDVKM. This CDR3 is 12 amino acids long. The CDR3 spells CASKSGSTEAFF. The DNA of the CDR3 is TGTGCCAGCAAATCAGGTTCCACTGAAGCTTTCTTT.

The chain carries TRBV7-6 and TRBJ2-2; maybe TRBD2 (5 bases). The CDR3 has 15 amino acids. V was clipped by 5 bases and J by 5 bases, with 15 bases between them. The germline CDR1 and CDR2 sequences are SGHVS and FNYEAQ. The CDR3 loop is CASSPFVERTGELFF. The CDR3 DNA follows: TGTGCCAGCAGCCCGTTTGTTGAGCGGACCGGGGAGCTGTTTTTT.

This chain links TRBV28 with TRBJ1-5; D remains unclear. CDR3 length: 14 residues. CDR1 is MDHEN, CDR2 SYDVKM, per germline. Trimming left V 3 bases short and J 0 bases short, with 6 bases between. This CDR3 reads CASSFSHSNQPQHF. The CDR3 DNA reads as TGTGCCAGCAGTTTTAGTCATAGCAATCAGCCCCAGCATTTT.

This chain uses TRBV12-2 with TRBJ2-2; the D segment call TRBD2 is taken from the table without a DNA check. TRBV12-2 represents a pseudogene. This CDR3 is built from 17 residues. CDR3 protein: CASRLVTSGRTTGELFF. CDR3 DNA sequence: TGTGCAAGTCGCTTAGTCACTAGCGGGAGAACCACCGGGGAGCTGTTTTTT.

The chain employs TRBV6-6 and TRBJ1-4; TRBD1 might be the D (5 bases). Germline loops: CDR1 MNHNY, CDR2 SVGAGI (reference sequence). The CDR3 runs to 15 residues. Trimming stripped 0 bases from V and 7 bases from J, with 12 bases between. The CDR3 DNA sequence: TGTGCCAGCAGTTACTCCGGGGGTCCGACTGAAAAACTGTTTTTT. As protein: CASSYSGGPTEKLFF.

The chain is built from TRBV7-9 and TRBJ1-1; 7 bases line up with TRBD1. The CDR3 is made up of 14 amino acids. Germline trimming cut 5 bases from V and 4 bases from J; bases unmatched to any gene: 7. The germline V gene encodes CDR1 SEHNR and CDR2 FQNEAQ (reference sequence). The CDR3 protein is CASSPQGVGTEAFF. The CDR3 region has the DNA TGTGCCAGCAGCCCCCAGGGGGTGGGCACTGAAGCTTTCTTT.

The chain links TRBV5-1 to TRBJ1-1; D is unresolved. The CDR3 sequence is 15 residues long. Trimming removed 0 bases at V and 4 bases at J, with 13 bases between. The germline CDR1 and CDR2 sequences are SGHRS and YFSETQ. CDR3 in DNA: TGCGCCAGCAGCTTGGTGGGCAGTGACGGCACTGAAGCTTTCTTT. Residues: CASSLVGSDGTEAFF.

A single count supports this clone. The chain is built from TRBV18 and TRBJ2-7; D gene uncertain. This CDR3 has 12 amino acids. Germline V gene data show CDR1 as KGHSH and CDR2 as LQKENI. V was cut by 5 bases and J by 4 bases, with 9 bases left in between. In DNA, the CDR3 is TGTGCCAGCTCATCCGACTGGTACGAGCAGTACTTC. Translating gives CASSSDWYEQYF.

The rearrangement uses TRBV5-1 and TRBJ2-1; 7 bases are a match to TRBD2. Germline assignment: CDR1 SGHRS and CDR2 YFSETQ. V shed 0 bases, J shed 10 bases, and the junction held 7 bases outside the gene matches. The CDR3 has 14 residues. CDR3 protein: CASSLAGGAREQFF. The CDR3 DNA is TGCGCCAGCAGCTTGGCGGGGGGAGCAAGGGAGCAGTTCTTC.